These 20 T cell receptor beta chains came from one sample sequenced in a study of blood T cells in healthy people across ages. The second PCR ran about 6 to 11 cycles with a sample-barcoded 5' primer and J-beta primers. TCRdb recomputed calls from the 5' RACE reads with MiXCR, one row per CDR3 protein. Of approximately 800,000 distinct CDR3 sequences in the sample, 56% were seen once. Source material: blood. The origin of the receptors is a man aged 35 to 55 in good health.

The chain recombines TRBV5-1 with TRBJ1-2; D is perhaps TRBD1 (6 bases). The V end lost 4 bases, the J end lost 4 bases, and 14 bases lay between the germline ends. Germline V CDR1 and CDR2: SGHRS, YFSETQ. There are 14 residues in the CDR3. CDR3 residues: CASSTGQPRYGYTF. CDR3 DNA sequence: TGCGCCAGCAGCACAGGACAGCCCCGCTATGGCTACACCTTC.

In its sample, this clonotype was seen a few times. This chain joins TRBV20-1 and TRBJ2-5; 9 bases align to TRBD1. The CDR3 contains 13 residues. Germline V CDR1 and CDR2: DFQATT, SNEGSKA (reference sequence). V shed 5 bases, J shed 4 bases, and the junction held 5 bases outside the gene matches. In DNA form, the CDR3 reads TGCAGTGCTGTAGACAGGGGGAGAGAGACCCAGTACTTC. As protein: CSAVDRGRETQYF.

Turning to this clonotype: The junction shows a germline mismatch at one end, possibly a read error. The chain employs TRBV7-2 and TRBJ1-5, with 7 bases that match TRBD1. The CDR3 has 14 amino acids. Germline-derived CDR1 and CDR2 are SGHTA and FQGNSA. CDR3 DNA sequence: TGTGCCAGCAGCTCACAGGGGACGGGGCAGCTCCAGCATTTT. As protein: CASSSQGTGQLQHF.

This sequence joins TRBV28 and TRBJ2-1; maybe TRBD1 (6 bases). CDR1 and CDR2 from the germline V gene are MDHEN and SYDVKM. V was pared by 6 bases and J by 2 bases, with 14 bases between. This CDR3 region has 15 residues. CDR3: CASRIDRQTYNEQFF. In DNA form, the CDR3 reads TGTGCCAGCAGGATCGACAGGCAGACCTACAATGAGCAGTTCTTC.

This clonotype was counted between two and nine times. This rearrangement joins TRBV5-5 to TRBJ1-2; the D gene is possibly TRBD1 (6 bases). The V end lost 4 bases, the J end lost 7 bases, and 20 bases lay between the germline ends. Germline-derived CDR1 and CDR2 are SGHKS and YYEKEE (reference sequence). There are 15 residues in the CDR3. The CDR3 DNA reads TGTGCCAGCAGCCCCGAACGCACAGGGTACGTTGGCTACACCTTC. It encodes CASSPERTGYVGYTF.

On this clonotype: The CDR3 does not end in the conserved phenylalanine or tryptophan, so this is likely a read error. It is unclear where the CDR3 begins or ends on the DNA, so no DNA is shown, and the CDR3 is as TCRdb lists it. The CDR3 here is CSARGTGGGI. The rearrangement joins TRBV20-1 to TRBJ1-1; whether TRBD1, the table's D call, matches the DNA was not checked. Germline V CDR1 and CDR2: DFQATT, SNEGSKA (reference sequence). The CDR3 is made up of 10 amino acids, end residues included.

The chain employs TRBV5-1 and TRBJ2-5; 7 positions match TRBD1. V gave up 3 bases and J gave up 11 bases; unmatched junction bases: 10. Germline lookup yields CDR1 SGHRS and CDR2 YFSETQ. The CDR3 has 13 amino acids. CDR3 sequence reads: CASSSTGNNEQYF. For the CDR3, the DNA is TGCGCCAGCAGCTCGACAGGGAACAATGAGCAGTACTTC.

As DNA, the CDR3 is TGTGCCAGCAGCTTGATAGTCCGGGGGTACAATGAGCAGTTCTTC. It specifies CASSLIVRGYNEQFF. The chain has TRBV5-6 and TRBJ2-1; D might be TRBD2 (6 bases). The CDR3 has 15 residues. The ends were cut back, 1 base at V and 4 bases at J, with 12 bases in the middle. Germline-derived CDR1 and CDR2 are SGHDT and YYEEEE.

In this sample, this clonotype turned up a few times. The rearrangement uses TRBV5-1 and TRBJ2-1; 9 positions agree with TRBD2. This CDR3 contains 15 residues. Germline V gene lookup returns CDR1 SGHRS and CDR2 YFSETQ. The ends lost 4 bases at V and 7 bases at J; junction bases unmatched: 9. Here the CDR3 reads CASSRTGTSWNEQFF. Here the CDR3 DNA reads TGCGCCAGCAGCCGAACCGGGACTAGCTGGAATGAGCAGTTCTTC.

This clonotype was counted between two and nine times. The chain joins TRBV7-9 to TRBJ1-5, with no clear D. V was trimmed by 1 base and J by 10 bases, leaving 14 bases between them. This CDR3 comprises 14 residues. Germline assignment: CDR1 SEHNR and CDR2 FQNEAQ (reference sequence). The CDR3 spells CASSLGAGDRPQHF. CDR3 in DNA: TGTGCCAGCAGCTTAGGGGCGGGTGATCGACCCCAGCATTTT.

This clonotype showed up just a few times. The DNA for the CDR3 is TGTGCCAGCAGTCCGATGCCGGGAGTAGCCCTTCAAGACGAGCAGTACTTC. It yields the protein CASSPMPGVALQDEQYF. The chain combines TRBV27 with TRBJ2-7, with a tentative D call TRBD2 (6 bases). This CDR3 is built from 17 residues. V shed 5 bases and J shed 5 bases, with 25 bases lying between them. Germline CDR1 MNHEY, CDR2 SMNVEV (reference sequence).

The V gene is TRBV27, the J gene TRBJ1-2; D is undetermined. Germline CDR1 MNHEY, CDR2 SMNVEV (reference sequence). There are 14 residues in the CDR3. V was trimmed by 7 bases and J by 4 bases, leaving 16 bases between them. Written as DNA, the CDR3 is TGTGCCAGCAAAAAGAGAGGTCACGTCTATGGCTACACCTTC. Translating it yields CASKKRGHVYGYTF.

V and J are TRBV7-9 and TRBJ2-5; D gene ambiguous. Germline CDR1 is SEHNR and CDR2 is FQNEAQ (reference sequence). CDR3 length: 13 amino acids. Trimming removed 5 bases at V and 5 bases at J, with 12 bases between. The CDR3 sequence is CASSNHNGETQYF. CDR3 nucleotide sequence: TGTGCCAGCAGCAACCATAACGGGGAGACCCAGTACTTC.

The chain links TRBV12-3 or TRBV12-4 to TRBJ2-4, with TRBD2 matching over 8 bases. CDR3 size: 14 residues. V gave up 6 bases and J gave up 9 bases; unmatched junction bases: 10. This CDR3 is CASSPGGPGIIQYF. In nucleotides, the CDR3 is TGTGCCAGCAGCCCGGGGGGGCCGGGAATCATTCAGTACTTC.

The genes are TRBV7-3 and TRBJ2-1; 10 bases agree with TRBD2. The DNA end lines up better with TRBJ2-7; the J call may be wrong. Germline CDR1 reads SGHTA; CDR2 reads FQGTGA. The CDR3 has 17 residues. The CDR3 coding sequence is TGTGCCAGCAGCTTAATGGCTAGCGGGAGTTCCTACAATGAGCAGTACTTC. Translated, it gives CASSLMASGSSYNEQYF.

This clonotype was counted only a few times. V usage is TRBV29-1 and J usage is TRBJ2-4; D is possibly TRBD1 or TRBD2 (5 bases each). Between the trimmed V and J ends, which lost 4 bases and 7 bases, there was a span of 17 bases. Germline V gene data show CDR1 as SQVTM and CDR2 as ANQGSEA. The CDR3 is 14 amino acids. The CDR3 DNA sequence: TGCAGCGTTGGTCGTGGGGGTGGCGGGAACATTCAGTACTTC. Translation: CSVGRGGGGNIQYF.

V and J are TRBV27 and TRBJ1-1; no clear D. This CDR3 is built from 11 residues. V was pared by 3 bases and J by 12 bases, with 11 bases between. CDR1 is MNHEY, CDR2 SMNVEV, per germline (reference sequence). DNA for the CDR3: TGTGCCAGCAGTTTCGGTCAGAAATCTTTCTTT. It translates to CASSFGQKSFF.

This sequence joins TRBV27 and TRBJ2-3; 10 bases are a match to TRBD1. V was pared by 5 bases and J by 1 base, with 3 bases of the junction left unmatched. The germline CDR1 and CDR2 sequences are MNHEY and SMNVEV (reference sequence). The CDR3 is 15 amino acids. As DNA, the CDR3 is TGTGCCAGCAGTACTGGACAGGGGGGCACAGATACGCAGTATTTT. This encodes CASSTGQGGTDTQYF.

About this clonotype itself: A read error may produce the germline difference seen at one junction end. V usage is TRBV27 and J usage is TRBJ2-7, with D perhaps matching TRBD2 (6 bases). The CDR3 consists of 15 residues. The germline gives CDR1 MNHEY, CDR2 SMNVEV (reference sequence). Here the CDR3 DNA reads TGTGCCGGCAGTACCCGGGACGGGAGCTCCTACGAGCAGTACTTC. This gives the protein CAGSTRDGSSYEQYF.

In DNA form, the CDR3 reads TGTGCCAGCAGTTTATTAGCGGGAGCCCGGAGGAATGACTACGAGCAGTACTTC. Translation: CASSLLAGARRNDYEQYF. This rearrangement joins TRBV12-3 or TRBV12-4 to TRBJ2-7; 9 positions match TRBD2. This CDR3 has 18 residues. The junction had 14 bases not matched to a gene; V was cut back by 2 bases and J by 3 bases.